One and the same sample provided the 28 T cell receptor beta chains below, sequenced in a study of T cell responses to AZD1222 COVID-19 vaccine. Only in-frame clones appear in the TCRdb table, and some are missing; sequencing was by immunoSEQ multiplex PCR. The repertoire includes over 85,000 clones, about four fifths of them detected once, and about 4.5% sits in the top ten. This material consisted of peripheral blood, taken on day 0 of AZD1222 vaccination. Every receptor here comes from an adult in good health.

As for this clone: Other DNA variants within this sample encode the same CDR3. This chain connects TRBV6-5 to TRBJ2-7; 9 bases map to TRBD1. Germline CDR1 is MNHEY and CDR2 is SVGAGI. The length of the CDR3 is 15 residues. Germline trimming cut 2 bases from V and 0 bases from J; bases unmatched to any gene: 2. CDR3 sequence: CASSYAGQGSYEQYF. The CDR3 nucleotides are TGTGCCAGCAGTTACGCGGGACAGGGCTCCTACGAGCAGTACTTC.

V usage is TRBV4-3 and J usage is TRBJ2-6; D call uncertain. Trimming cost V 3 bases and J 0 bases, with 12 bases left between them. CDR3 length equals 17 residues. Germline V lookup: CDR1 LGHNA, CDR2 YSLEER. This CDR3 is CASSQFTVNSGANVLTF. CDR3 in DNA: TGCGCCAGCAGCCAGTTTACAGTAAACTCTGGGGCCAACGTCCTGACTTTC.

The CDR3 DNA reads as TGTGCCAGCTCACAAACAGGGGCCTCCCACTATGGCTACACCTTC. Translated: CASSQTGASHYGYTF. The rearrangement uses TRBV18 and TRBJ1-2, with 7 positions matching TRBD1. In germline, CDR1 is KGHSH, CDR2 LQKENI. The CDR3 consists of 15 residues. Losses at the gene ends were 4 bases for V and 3 bases for J; bases not matched to a gene: 8.

The V and J genes are TRBV19 and TRBJ2-7; tentatively, D is TRBD1 or TRBD2 (5 bases each). The V end was cut by 7 bases, the J end by 1 base, with 11 bases between. Germline values: CDR1 LNHDA, CDR2 SQIVND (reference sequence). The CDR3 sequence is 13 residues long. CDR3 coding DNA: TGTGCCAGTACCGGGACGCCTTCCTACGAGCAGTACTTC. Its translation is CASTGTPSYEQYF.

In its sample, this clone was seen a few times. The J gene is TRBJ2-5, the V gene TRBV25-1, with 8 bases fitting TRBD1. Germline V gives CDR1 MGHDK, CDR2 SYGVNS. This CDR3 contains 14 residues. V gave up 3 bases and J gave up 4 bases; unmatched junction bases: 4. In DNA, the CDR3 is TGTGCCAGCAGTGACTACAGGGGGACAGAGACCCAGTACTTC. This translates into CASSDYRGTETQYF.

V is TRBV6-5 and J is TRBJ2-5, with 11 bases lining up with TRBD2. V lost 6 bases, J lost 5 bases, and 8 bases stayed unmatched. CDR1 is MNHEY, CDR2 SVGAGI, per germline. This CDR3 contains 15 residues. The chain's CDR3 is CASSVAGGPRETQYF. The DNA of the CDR3 is TGTGCCAGCAGCGTAGCGGGGGGGCCAAGGGAGACCCAGTACTTC.

The V and J genes are TRBV9 and TRBJ2-1; 11 bases agree with TRBD2. Trimming removed 2 bases from V and 8 bases from J; junction bases left unmatched: 9. The CDR3 extends over 16 amino acids. CDR1 is SGDLS and CDR2 is YYNGEE in the germline V gene. The CDR3 protein is CASSVTSGISRDEQFF. The CDR3 coding sequence is TGTGCCAGCAGCGTGACTAGCGGGATTTCGAGGGATGAGCAGTTCTTC.

This clone came up once. J is TRBJ2-4 and V is TRBV27; unclear D gene. This CDR3 is built from 14 residues. V was cut by 2 bases and J by 1 base, with 6 bases left in between. CDR1 and CDR2 (germline): MNHEY, SMNVEV (reference sequence). The CDR3 DNA reads TGTGCCAGCAGTTTAGGACGGGCCAAAAACATTCAGTACTTC. Protein product: CASSLGRAKNIQYF.

This chain joins TRBV7-9 and TRBJ1-1; 12 bases match TRBD1. Germline V gene sequence: CDR1 SEHNR, CDR2 FQNEAQ (reference sequence). Losses at the gene ends were 5 bases for V and 4 bases for J; bases not matched to a gene: 11. This CDR3 has 17 residues. The DNA for the CDR3 is TGTGCCAGCAGCCTCTCAGGGACAGGGGGCCGGGGCACTGAAGCTTTCTTT. It codes for CASSLSGTGGRGTEAFF. Together with reference TRBV7-9 and TRBJ1-1, the CDR3 gives the full variable domain: DTGVSQNPRHKITKRGQNVTFRCDPISEHNRLYWYRQTLGQGPEFLTYFQNEAQLEKSRLLSDRFSAERPKGSFSTLEIQRTEQGDSAMYLCASSLSGTGGRGTEAFFGQGTRLTVV.

The chain is built from TRBV5-6 and TRBJ2-3; D ambiguous. CDR1 is SGHDT and CDR2 is YYEEEE in the germline V gene. This CDR3 has 15 residues. Trimming cost V 0 bases and J 0 bases, with 8 bases left between them. CDR3 bases: TGTGCCAGCAGCTTGGGCGTAGCTAGCACAGATACGCAGTATTTT. As protein: CASSLGVASTDTQYF.

This clone has just one count. This sequence joins TRBV28 and TRBJ1-1; D may be TRBD1 (6 bases). CDR3 size: 16 residues. Deletions cut 6 bases from V and 1 base from J, with 18 bases between. Looked up from germline, CDR1 is MDHEN and CDR2 is SYDVKM. The CDR3 loop is CASRGGPGTGNTEAFF. Here the CDR3 DNA reads TGTGCCAGCAGGGGGGGGCCCGGGACGGGGAACACTGAAGCTTTCTTT.

The gene calls are TRBV28 and TRBJ1-2; D not resolved. The CDR3 loop spans 14 amino acids. From germline, CDR1 is MDHEN and CDR2 SYDVKM. V lost 5 bases to trimming and J lost 4 bases, with 14 bases between them. Here the CDR3 reads CASSPNPVLYGYTF. The CDR3 DNA sequence: TGTGCCAGCAGTCCCAACCCCGTGCTCTATGGCTACACCTTC.

The rearrangement links TRBV18 to TRBJ1-3; tentatively, D is TRBD1 (5 bases). V lost 3 bases, J lost 2 bases, and 11 bases lay in between. The CDR3 runs 15 residues. The V gene's germline CDR1 is KGHSH and CDR2 LQKENI. The CDR3 sequence is CASSPTGSAGNTIYF. CDR3 nucleotides: TGTGCCAGCTCACCCACAGGCTCGGCTGGAAACACCATATATTTT.

The V and J genes are TRBV28 and TRBJ2-7; unclear D gene. The germline V and J ends were trimmed by 6 bases and 1 base, with 13 bases remaining between them. Germline CDR1 and CDR2: MDHEN and SYDVKM. The CDR3 sequence is 14 residues long. In DNA, the CDR3 is TGTGCCAGCAGCCCGATCGGAGAGTCCTACGAGCAGTACTTC. The encoded protein is CASSPIGESYEQYF.

The chain uses TRBV7-9 and TRBJ2-7, with 9 bases that match TRBD2. Germline CDR1 SEHNR, CDR2 FQNEAQ (reference sequence). CDR3 size: 19 residues. The V segment lost 6 bases and the J segment 3 bases; nucleotides outside the gene matches: 21. The CDR3, as DNA: TGTGCCAGCAGTCCAGCGGGGTACGGTCGGGCTAGCGGGATCTACGAGCAGTACTTC. It codes for CASSPAGYGRASGIYEQYF.

The chain combines TRBV5-6 with TRBJ1-5, with D possibly being TRBD1 (5 bases). CDR3 size: 14 residues. Germline values: CDR1 SGHDT, CDR2 YYEEEE. Trimming removed 1 base at V and 4 bases at J, with 9 bases between. CDR3 amino acids: CASSLRAGNQPQHF. The CDR3 region has the DNA TGTGCCAGCAGCTTGAGGGCAGGGAATCAGCCCCAGCATTTT.

This clone was observed once. The gene calls are TRBV5-4 and TRBJ2-5, with 7 bases that match TRBD2. Germline assignment: CDR1 SGHNT and CDR2 YYREEE (reference sequence). The CDR3 runs to 14 residues. V gave up 5 bases and J gave up 0 bases; unmatched junction bases: 4. The CDR3 is CASRRGTDQETQYF. Here the CDR3 DNA reads TGTGCCAGCAGGCGGGGGACGGACCAAGAGACCCAGTACTTC.

This clone was picked up a small number of times. The CDR3 DNA reads as TGTGCCAGCAGCTTACCGGGGAGCTTCTCCTACGAGCAGTACTTC. This translates into CASSLPGSFSYEQYF. The chain combines TRBV7-8 with TRBJ2-7, with a weak D call TRBD2 (5 bases). This CDR3 spans 15 amino acids. Trimming removed 2 bases from V and 0 bases from J, with 11 bases in between. Germline V gene lookup returns CDR1 SGHVS and CDR2 FQNEAQ.

The chain uses TRBV28 and TRBJ2-6, with D tentatively TRBD2 (6 bases). The V gene's germline CDR1 is MDHEN and CDR2 SYDVKM. There are 15 residues in the CDR3. V was cut by 4 bases and J by 4 bases, with 11 bases left in between. As DNA, the CDR3 is TGTGCCAGCAGTTCGGGGGTGGGCGGGGCCAACGTCCTGACTTTC. Its translation is CASSSGVGGANVLTF.

This chain uses TRBV28 with TRBJ1-5; weak D call: TRBD1 (5 bases). Trimming shortened V by 7 bases and J by 0 bases, and 19 bases separated the two germline ends. Germline-derived CDR1 and CDR2 are MDHEN and SYDVKM. This CDR3 contains 17 residues. The CDR3 region is CASKTLGAGDSNQPQHF. The CDR3 DNA reads as TGTGCCAGCAAAACGCTCGGAGCGGGGGATAGCAATCAGCCCCAGCATTTT.

The gene calls are TRBV12-3 or TRBV12-4 and TRBJ1-2; the D gene is possibly TRBD1 (6 bases). Trimming pared 5 bases from V and 4 bases from J, leaving 8 bases between. This CDR3 is 12 amino acids long. The CDR3 region is CASSQDSYGYTF. The DNA for the CDR3 is TGTGCCAGCAGTCAGGACAGCTATGGCTACACCTTC.

This clone was recorded a few times. This chain connects TRBV3-1 (or the pseudogene TRBV3-2) to TRBJ1-5; D uncertain. The germline V and J ends were trimmed by 0 bases and 0 bases, with 3 bases remaining between them. The CDR3 totals 14 residues. Germline V CDR1 and CDR2: LGHDT, YNNKEL (reference sequence). The CDR3 nucleotides read TGTGCCAGCAGCCAAGACTATAGCAATCAGCCCCAGCATTTT. It is translated as CASSQDYSNQPQHF.

The rearrangement links TRBV7-8 to TRBJ1-5; a possible D gene is TRBD1 (6 bases). The CDR3 runs to 14 residues. CDR1 SGHVS and CDR2 FQNEAQ come from the germline V gene. Trimming cost V 5 bases and J 7 bases, with 15 bases left between them. The CDR3 sequence is CASSPTGLGQPQHF. The CDR3 DNA follows: TGTGCCAGCAGCCCGACAGGCCTGGGGCAGCCCCAGCATTTT.

The rearrangement links TRBV10-3 to TRBJ1-2; TRBD1 agrees at 7 bases. V trimming: 7 bases; J trimming: 4 bases; junction bases outside the gene matches: 18. The CDR3 covers 17 residues. Germline V CDR1 and CDR2: ENHRY, SYGVKD. The CDR3 is CAITNGAGGTRAYGYTF. In DNA, the CDR3 is TGTGCCATCACTAACGGGGCAGGGGGGACTCGGGCCTATGGCTACACCTTC.

This clone turned up a few times. CDR3 amino acids: CASSQDYSGNTIYF. CDR3 coding DNA: TGTGCCAGCAGCCAAGATTACTCTGGAAACACCATATATTTT. V gene TRBV3-1 (or the pseudogene TRBV3-2) combines with J gene TRBJ1-3; no clear D gene. CDR1 and CDR2 (germline): LGHDT, YNNKEL (reference sequence). Trimming shortened V by 0 bases and J by 0 bases, and 3 bases separated the two germline ends. The CDR3 loop spans 14 amino acids.

J is TRBJ1-2 and V is TRBV19; 7 nucleotides line up with TRBD1. J lost 0 bases, V lost 1 base, and 2 bases had no gene match. CDR1 and CDR2 from the germline V gene are LNHDA and SQIVND (reference sequence). CDR3 size: 15 residues. The CDR3 nucleotides are TGTGCCAGTAGTATAGGGGGGACAGCTAACTATGGCTACACCTTC. Translating it yields CASSIGGTANYGYTF.

The chain employs TRBV14 and TRBJ2-5, with TRBD1 matching over 11 bases. The CDR3 extends over 15 amino acids. J gave up 4 bases and V 4 bases, and 5 bases lay outside the gene matches. The germline V gene encodes CDR1 SGHDN and CDR2 FVKESK. For the CDR3, the DNA is TGTGCCAGCAGCCCGGACAGGGGGCATGGAGAGACCCAGTACTTC. It specifies CASSPDRGHGETQYF.

CDR3 nucleotides: TGCGCCAGCAGCGTGGGACAGTATGGCTACACCTTC. It yields the protein CASSVGQYGYTF. This chain joins TRBV5-1 and TRBJ1-2; 7 bases are a match to TRBD1. V was pared by 4 bases and J by 5 bases, with 2 bases of the junction left unmatched. There are 12 residues in the CDR3. Germline V gives CDR1 SGHRS, CDR2 YFSETQ.